This TCR beta chain appears in the sequencing data of a study of radiation and T cells in renal cell carcinoma. Repertoires were generated with immunoSEQ multiplex PCR, while TCRdb's copy carries only in-frame clones and drops some. The data hold about 140,000 clones, with roughly 83% observed a single time. This clone has only one observation. What it binds is unknown. The CDR3 loop spans 13 amino acids. V was shortened by 2 bases and J by 7 bases, with 8 bases between the two germline ends. The germline V gene has CDR1 MNHEY and CDR2 SMNVEV (reference sequence). Whole-study findings and limits: Pretreatment tumor biopsies were lacking, so baseline clonotypes are unknown. Top tumor clonotypes rose in blood 2 weeks post-radiation, then contracted.

The time point here: baseline pretreatment blood. The treatment: 15 Gy SBRT to primary tumor, nephrectomy 4 weeks later. After SBRT, blood was collected at 2 and 4 weeks, plus baseline. The patient's renal cell carcinoma had clear cell pathology. This clonotype was sampled from a woman aged 45-65 years with renal cell carcinoma. The input for sequencing was blood, taken from a patient whose treatment included radiotherapy and nephrectomy. The chain links TRBV27 to TRBJ2-2; possible D gene TRBD2, 5 bases. This CDR3 is CASSLMGSGELFF. CDR3 bases: TGTGCCAGCAGTTTAATGGGGAGCGGGGAGCTGTTTTTT.